The 20 T cell receptor beta chains presented below share a single source sample, sequenced in a study of T cells in Graves' hyperthyroidism and ophthalmopathy. RNA transcripts yielded amplified TCR beta CDR3 regions. The TCR CDR3 was amplified in a first-round RT-PCR using the HTBI primer set. Using its own MiXCR run on the multiplex PCR reads, TCRdb lists one record per CDR3 protein. The repertoire has hundreds of thousands of distinct CDR3 sequences, roughly 14% of them found once; the top ten carry 3.5% to 4.5%. The specimen sequenced was blood. The receptors derive from a woman aged 35 to 49 with Graves' ophthalmopathy.

There are many counts of this clonotype. V is TRBV12-3 or TRBV12-4 and J is TRBJ2-7, with 7 bases matching TRBD1. The CDR3 totals 15 residues. After removal of 5 bases from V and 3 bases from J, the junction contained 10 bases not matched to a gene. The CDR3, as DNA: TGTGCCAGCAGTATTGCCGGGACAGACAACTACGAGCAGTACTTC. This gives the protein CASSIAGTDNYEQYF.

In this sample, this clonotype turned up many times. The J gene is TRBJ2-2, the V gene TRBV4-1; 9 bases fit TRBD1. The CDR3 sequence is 16 residues long. V trimming: 3 bases; J trimming: 3 bases; junction bases outside the gene matches: 5. From germline, CDR1 is MGHRA and CDR2 YSYEKL. CDR3 protein: CASSHSQGADTGELFF. In DNA form, the CDR3 reads TGCGCCAGCAGCCATTCACAGGGGGCGGACACCGGGGAGCTGTTTTTT.

In this sample, this clonotype turned up many times. J is TRBJ1-1 and V is TRBV29-1; D remains unclear. Germline-derived CDR1 and CDR2 are SQVTM and ANQGSEA. Trimming cost V 7 bases and J 1 base, with 10 bases left between them. This CDR3 is 12 amino acids long. The CDR3 protein is CSGTDQNTEAFF. The CDR3 DNA reads TGCAGCGGAACCGATCAGAACACTGAAGCTTTCTTT.

There are many counts of this clonotype. J is TRBJ2-2 and V is TRBV11-1, with unresolved D. V was clipped by 2 bases and J by 0 bases, with 13 bases between them. This CDR3 spans 17 amino acids. Germline V lookup: CDR1 SGHAT, CDR2 FQDESV (reference sequence). The CDR3: CASSLNLWGANTGELFF. The CDR3 DNA sequence: TGTGCCAGCAGCTTAAACCTCTGGGGTGCGAACACCGGGGAGCTGTTTTTT.

The table lists this clonotype with a few counts. J is TRBJ1-2 and V is TRBV5-4; no definite D call. This CDR3 region has 13 residues. The germline CDR1 and CDR2 sequences are SGHNT and YYREEE (reference sequence). The V end lost 3 bases, the J end lost 7 bases, and 13 bases lay between the germline ends. The CDR3 DNA reads as TGTGCCAGCAGCTCCCGCTTGGGGTTTGGCTACACCTTC. Its translation is CASSSRLGFGYTF.

This clonotype was observed a handful of times. The CDR3 DNA reads as TGTGCCACCAGTGATTTTAAAGACGGAGTCGGGGAGCTGTTTTTT. Its translation is CATSDFKDGVGELFF. The V gene is TRBV24-1, the J gene TRBJ2-2; D is unclear. Between the trimmed V and J ends, which lost 1 base and 7 bases, there was a span of 12 bases. Per the germline V gene, CDR1 is KGHDR and CDR2 is SFDVKD. This CDR3 contains 15 residues.

J is TRBJ1-6 and V is TRBV7-2; the match to TRBD1 covers 10 bases. CDR1 is SGHTA and CDR2 is FQGNSA in the germline V gene. The CDR3 is 15 residues long. V trimming: 6 bases; J trimming: 9 bases; junction bases outside the gene matches: 8. Written as DNA, the CDR3 is TGTGCCAGCAGTCCGGCGACAGGGGGCGTTTCACCCCTCCACTTT. Residues: CASSPATGGVSPLHF.

The rearrangement joins TRBV6-1 to TRBJ1-5; a possible D gene is TRBD1 (6 bases). The CDR3 runs to 14 residues. Germline V CDR1 and CDR2: MNHNS, SASEGT. The V gene lost 6 bases and the J gene lost 7 bases, with 16 bases spanning the gap. The CDR3 reads CASSRGRGRQPQHF. The CDR3 nucleotides read TGTGCCAGCAGCCGGGGCAGGGGTAGGCAGCCCCAGCATTTT.

The chain combines TRBV12-3 or TRBV12-4 with TRBJ2-7; D might be TRBD2 (5 bases). This CDR3 is built from 14 residues. Trimming cost V 6 bases and J 1 base, with 13 bases left between them. CDR3 amino acids: CASRSKTGSYEQYF. CDR3 nucleotide sequence: TGTGCCAGCAGAAGCAAAACGGGGTCCTACGAGCAGTACTTC.

This clonotype was seen repeatedly, ten times or more. The J gene is TRBJ2-7, the V gene TRBV6-2 or TRBV6-3; TRBD2 matches at 15 bases. CDR1 is MNHEY and CDR2 is SVGEGT in the germline V gene. V gave up 0 bases and J gave up 12 bases; unmatched junction bases: 6. The CDR3 has 15 amino acids. The CDR3 DNA follows: TGTGCCAGCAGTTACTCCACCGGGACTAGCGGGAGGCGGTACTTC. It yields the protein CASSYSTGTSGRRYF.

This clonotype was seen many times. The chain uses TRBV6-2 or TRBV6-3 and TRBJ2-7; 8 nucleotides match TRBD1. The CDR3 is 16 amino acids. CDR1 and CDR2 from the germline V gene are MNHEY and SVGEGT. The V segment lost 5 bases and the J segment 4 bases; nucleotides outside the gene matches: 13. CDR3 sequence: CASSPALGQALYEQYF. The CDR3 nucleotides read TGTGCCAGCAGTCCCGCTCTGGGACAGGCTTTATACGAGCAGTACTTC.

This clonotype was recorded many times. The chain has TRBV28 and TRBJ2-7; 9 bases map to TRBD1. V trimming: 4 bases; J trimming: 6 bases; junction bases outside the gene matches: 10. CDR1 and CDR2 from the germline V gene are MDHEN and SYDVKM. CDR3 length equals 15 residues. The CDR3, as DNA: TGTGCCAGCAGTTCCTGGGGACAGGGAGCGACCGAGCAGTACTTC. Translated: CASSSWGQGATEQYF.

This clonotype has a count of ten or more. CDR3 nucleotide sequence: TGTGCCACCACGTCGGGGATAACGAACACTGAAGCTTTCTTT. This codes for CATTSGITNTEAFF. This chain connects TRBV24-1 to TRBJ1-1, with D unresolved. Trimming removed 8 bases at V and 1 base at J, with 13 bases between. From germline, CDR1 is KGHDR and CDR2 SFDVKD. The CDR3 spans 14 residues.

This clonotype was seen a handful of times. The CDR3 sequence: CASSISNSNQPQHF. The CDR3 DNA reads TGTGCCAGTAGTATATCTAATAGCAATCAGCCCCAGCATTTT. This chain uses TRBV19 with TRBJ1-5; D is ambiguous. Germline V gives CDR1 LNHDA, CDR2 SQIVND (reference sequence). The CDR3 totals 14 residues. With 2 bases removed from V and 0 bases from J, the gap between germline ends came to 5 bases.

This clonotype appeared a few times. J is TRBJ2-5 and V is TRBV15; 7 positions match TRBD2. The germline CDR1 and CDR2 sequences are LNHNV and YYDKDF (reference sequence). Germline trimming cut 0 bases from V and 5 bases from J; bases unmatched to any gene: 9. The CDR3 has 16 residues. For the CDR3, the DNA is TGTGCCACCAGCAGAGATCCCCCGGGGAGGGGTGAGACCCAGTACTTC. Amino acid sequence: CATSRDPPGRGETQYF.

This clonotype was recorded a few times. The chain recombines TRBV5-4 with TRBJ2-5; 9 nucleotides align to TRBD2. CDR1 and CDR2 from the germline V gene are SGHNT and YYREEE (reference sequence). This CDR3 contains 14 residues. Trimming removed 5 bases from V and 4 bases from J; junction bases left unmatched: 6. CDR3 loop: CASSSFSGRETQYF. DNA for the CDR3: TGTGCCAGCAGTTCCTTTAGCGGGAGAGAGACCCAGTACTTC.

This clonotype has just a few counts. The chain joins TRBV4-2 to TRBJ1-5, with D perhaps TRBD1 (5 bases). The germline CDR1 and CDR2 sequences are LGHNA and YNFKEQ. This CDR3 is 14 amino acids long. V gave up 0 bases and J gave up 4 bases, with 7 bases separating them. The CDR3 nucleotides read TGTGCCAGCAGCCAAGAGAGGGGTAATCAGCCCCAGCATTTT. Amino acids: CASSQERGNQPQHF.

Turning to this clonotype: With a much larger clone just one base away, this may be a read error. It is likely a read error, because the conserved phenylalanine at the end of the CDR3 is missing. V is TRBV14 and J is TRBJ2-5; D possibly corresponds to TRBD1 (6 bases). V gave up 2 bases and J gave up 5 bases, with 15 bases separating them. Germline V gives CDR1 SGHDN, CDR2 FVKESK. This CDR3 contains 15 residues. The DNA for the CDR3 is TGTGCCAGCAGCCAACGAGGGACACCGCGGGAGACCCAGTACCTC. It yields the protein CASSQRGTPRETQYL.

This clonotype turned up a few times. This chain connects TRBV20-1 to TRBJ2-7; D not certain. The germline V gene encodes CDR1 DFQATT and CDR2 SNEGSKA (reference sequence). The CDR3 is 13 residues long. With 3 bases removed from V and 4 bases from J, the gap between germline ends came to 13 bases. CDR3 sequence: CSASTDIVYEQYF. In nucleotides, the CDR3 is TGCAGTGCTAGTACAGACATAGTTTACGAGCAGTACTTC.

This clonotype has only a few counts. The chain uses TRBV28 and TRBJ2-1, with D maybe TRBD2 (6 bases). The CDR3 is 16 residues long. Germline assignment: CDR1 MDHEN and CDR2 SYDVKM. Deletions cut 6 bases from V and 4 bases from J, with 19 bases between. The CDR3 sequence is CASSRSSVGSYNEQFF. CDR3 in DNA: TGTGCCAGCAGCCGATCTAGCGTTGGAAGTTACAATGAGCAGTTCTTC.